The clone carrying this TCR beta chain was seen just once. V was shortened by 2 bases and J by 0 bases, with 17 bases between the two germline ends. Germline-derived CDR1 and CDR2 are GTSNPN and SVGIG (reference sequence). The CDR3 extends over 17 amino acids. These data come from a study of blood T cell repertoires in COVID-19. As for the study in general: Sites across the United States, Italy and Spain contributed samples from acute and convalescent COVID-19. PBMCs, B-cell-depleted T cells, or T cells provided the cDNA or gDNA that made up the material.

Per the original data handling: Estimation of nucleated cell counts relied on the amplification of reference gene primers. Sequencing used immunoSEQ multiplex PCR; TCRdb keeps in-frame clones, though not all of them. V, J and clone size reflect that table, while D and trimming were determined from the DNA. The sample lists around 250,000 clones, roughly 89% seen once, with less than 0.95% in the top ten. Material for sequencing was peripheral blood. The chain employs TRBV30 and TRBJ1-3, with no clear D. The TCR was taken from a woman in her thirties or forties who had recovered from COVID-19. The CDR3 nucleotides are TGTGCCTGGAGTTCCCAGGTGTCGATGAGCTCTGGAAACACCATATATTTT. Translating it yields CAWSSQVSMSSGNTIYF.